Given below is one T cell receptor beta chain in context. This clonotype has ten or more counts. No antigen is known for it. The input lacks base qualities; no much larger clone sits a single base away. The source of the sample is a study of CD8 T cells in ankylosing spondylitis (dated by TCRdb to about 2017). For the wider study: The study profiled T cell receptor beta repertoires in healthy donors and ankylosing spondylitis patients to find disease-linked TCR variants. The whole study cohort included 90 to 120 healthy donors and roughly 24 ankylosing spondylitis patients. Peripheral blood samples were taken, and synovial fluid was additionally collected from ankylosing spondylitis patients.

General findings and caveats noted by the study authors: Some of the motif variants had been reported before in the synovial fluid and blood of reactive arthritis patients, a finding that suggests common disease-initiation mechanisms. A CD8+ phenotype was shown by the disease-linked clones, which were found at relatively low frequencies in peripheral blood. Blood from ankylosing spondylitis patients appeared to be characterized by a TCR beta motif made up of under ten highly homologous amino acid variants. According to the report, matched synovial fluid samples from ankylosing spondylitis patients were significantly enriched for the disease-linked clones.

In the germline V gene, CDR1 corresponds to SGDLS and CDR2 to YYNGEE. Trimming takes 4 bases off V and 0 bases off J; junction bases not matched to a gene: 15. The CDR3 sequence holds 18 residues, the cysteine and phenylalanine included. Here the CDR3 DNA is all that survives: 54 bases in frame from base 1. The reads were generated on an Illumina HiSeq 2500. TCR beta libraries were prepared by quantitative 5'-RACE with molecular barcodes. Per the authors' processing: A new computational method based on a probabilistic model of VDJ rearrangement was used to identify disease-linked TCR variants. TCRdb reanalyzed the raw reads on its own, using fastp at Q25 for trimming and MiXCR for clone calling, and kept in-frame beta chains. Rows are unified per CDR3 protein, each entry keeping the most common DNA and genes. The V and J calls reflect TCRdb's pipeline rather than the authors' work. Recorded for this sample are fewer than 200,000 distinct CDR3 sequences; roughly 18% of them occurred a single time. The ten largest clonotypes hold 4.3% of the sample.

This TCR derives from a male donor aged 10 to 35 with ankylosing spondylitis or in good health (not recorded which). Donor details come from another sample of the same person, matched by shared clones. The chain is made from TRBV9 and TRBJ1-1; 7 junctional bases match TRBD1. Sequenced input: blood, either unsorted or a sorted T cell fraction (not recorded which). The CDR3 protein: CASSPGQPQGLVNTEAFF. The DNA sequence follows: TGTGCCAGCAGCCCGGGACAGCCCCAGGGCTTGGTGAACACTGAAGCTTTCTTT.